The 4 T cell receptor beta chains in this list originate from one sample, sequenced in a study of T cells in tuberculosis. Profiling relied on immunoSEQ multiplex PCR, and the TCRdb table lists in-frame clones only, not all of them. This table has tens of thousands of clones, more than 85% appearing once. Source material: PBMCs. The receptors shown here come from a donor aged 5 to 30 with latent tuberculosis or without tuberculosis infection.

The chain joins TRBV4-3 to TRBJ2-3; 8 bases agree with TRBD1. V lost 4 bases, J lost 2 bases, and 5 bases stayed unmatched. CDR1 is LGHNA and CDR2 is YSLEER in the germline V gene. This CDR3 contains 15 residues. The CDR3, as DNA: TGCGCCAGCAGCCCGGGACAGGTTAACACAGATACGCAGTATTTT. Amino acids: CASSPGQVNTDTQYF.

The chain joins TRBV2 to TRBJ1-1; 9 bases align to TRBD1. Trimming cost V 5 bases and J 7 bases; bases outside gene matches: 5. The CDR3 loop spans 13 amino acids. The germline V gene encodes CDR1 SNHLY and CDR2 FYNNEI. The CDR3 sequence is CASSLDRGGEAFF. The CDR3 DNA sequence: TGTGCCAGCAGTCTGGACAGGGGAGGTGAAGCTTTCTTT.

J is TRBJ2-1 and V is TRBV5-6; D possibly corresponds to TRBD2 (5 bases). Per germline, CDR1 SGHDT and CDR2 YYEEEE. This CDR3 spans 16 amino acids. With 4 bases removed from V and 1 base from J, the gap between germline ends came to 15 bases. As DNA, the CDR3 is TGTGCCAGCAGCGTAAGTGGGCGGGTGTCCTACAATGAGCAGTTCTTC. It encodes CASSVSGRVSYNEQFF.

The genes are TRBV7-9 and TRBJ1-6, with TRBD1 matching over 9 bases. The germline V gene encodes CDR1 SEHNR and CDR2 FQNEAQ (reference sequence). Unmatched junction bases numbered 7, after V lost 7 bases and J lost 9 bases. The CDR3 sequence is 14 residues long. CDR3 sequence (DNA): TGTGCCAGCATCGGGACAGGGACTACTTCACCCCTCCACTTT. This gives the protein CASIGTGTTSPLHF.